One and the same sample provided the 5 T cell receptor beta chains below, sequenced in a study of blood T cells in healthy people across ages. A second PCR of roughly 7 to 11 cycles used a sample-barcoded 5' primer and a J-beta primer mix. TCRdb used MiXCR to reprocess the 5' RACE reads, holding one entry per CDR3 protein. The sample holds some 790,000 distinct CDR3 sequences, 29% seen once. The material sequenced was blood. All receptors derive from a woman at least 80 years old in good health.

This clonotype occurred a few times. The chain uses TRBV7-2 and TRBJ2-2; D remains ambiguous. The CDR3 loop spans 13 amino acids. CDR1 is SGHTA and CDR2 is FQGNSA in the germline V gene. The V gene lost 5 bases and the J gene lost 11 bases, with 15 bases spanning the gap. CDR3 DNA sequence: TGTGCCAGCAGCCGGGTCCCTTTCGGAGAGCTGTTTTTT. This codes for CASSRVPFGELFF.

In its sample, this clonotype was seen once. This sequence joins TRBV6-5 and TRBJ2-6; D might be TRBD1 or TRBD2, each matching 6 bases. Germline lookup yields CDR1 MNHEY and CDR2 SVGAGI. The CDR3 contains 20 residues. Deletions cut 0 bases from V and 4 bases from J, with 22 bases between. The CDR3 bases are TGTGCCAGCAGTTACTCCCACAGACTCTGGGGGGCGGGGGGGGCCAACGTCCTGACTTTC. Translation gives CASSYSHRLWGAGGANVLTF.

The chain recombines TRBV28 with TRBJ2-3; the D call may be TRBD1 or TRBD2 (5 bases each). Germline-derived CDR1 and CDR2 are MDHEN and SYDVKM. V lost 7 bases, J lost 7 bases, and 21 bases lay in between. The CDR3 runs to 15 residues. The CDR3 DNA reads TGTGCCAGCATCTGGGGGAACAGACCCTCTAATACGCAGTATTTT. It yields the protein CASIWGNRPSNTQYF. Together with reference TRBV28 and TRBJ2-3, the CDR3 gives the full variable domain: DVKVTQSSRYLVKRTGEKVFLECVQDMDHENMFWYRQDPGLGLRLIYFSYDVKMKEKGDIPEGYSVSREKKERFSLILESASTNQTSMYLCASIWGNRPSNTQYFGPGTRLTVL.

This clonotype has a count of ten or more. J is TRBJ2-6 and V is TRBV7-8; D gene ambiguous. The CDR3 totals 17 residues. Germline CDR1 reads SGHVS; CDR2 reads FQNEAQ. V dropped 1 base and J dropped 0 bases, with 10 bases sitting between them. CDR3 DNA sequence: TGTGCCAGCAGCTTAGGATTGGTGATCTCTGGGGCCAACGTCCTGACTTTC. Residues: CASSLGLVISGANVLTF.

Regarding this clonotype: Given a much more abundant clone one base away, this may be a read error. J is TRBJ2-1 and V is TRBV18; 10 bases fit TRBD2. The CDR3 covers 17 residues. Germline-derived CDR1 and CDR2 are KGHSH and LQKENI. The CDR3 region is CASSPAGAGGPYNELFF. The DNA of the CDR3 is TGTGCCAGCTCACCGGCTGGAGCGGGGGGGCCCTACAATGAGCTGTTCTTC.